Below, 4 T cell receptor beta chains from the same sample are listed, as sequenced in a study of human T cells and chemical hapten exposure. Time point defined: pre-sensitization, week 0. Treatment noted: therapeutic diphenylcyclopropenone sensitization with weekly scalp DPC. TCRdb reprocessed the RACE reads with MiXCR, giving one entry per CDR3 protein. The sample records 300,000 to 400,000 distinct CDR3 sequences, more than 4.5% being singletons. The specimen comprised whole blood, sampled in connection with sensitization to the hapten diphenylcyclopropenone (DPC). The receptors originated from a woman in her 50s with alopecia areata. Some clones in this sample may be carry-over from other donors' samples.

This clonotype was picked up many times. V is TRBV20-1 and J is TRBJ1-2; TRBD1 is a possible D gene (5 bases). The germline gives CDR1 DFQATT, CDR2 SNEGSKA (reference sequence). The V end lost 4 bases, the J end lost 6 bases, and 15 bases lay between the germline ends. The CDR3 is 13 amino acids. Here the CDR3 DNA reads TGCAGTGCTACCGCGGCAGGGAAGAATGGCTACACCTTC. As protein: CSATAAGKNGYTF.

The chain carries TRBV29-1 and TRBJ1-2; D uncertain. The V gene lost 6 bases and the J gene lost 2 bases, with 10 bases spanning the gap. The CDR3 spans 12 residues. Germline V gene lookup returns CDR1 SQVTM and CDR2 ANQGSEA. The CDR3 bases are TGCAGCGTAGGAGGAAACAACTATGGCTACACCTTC. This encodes CSVGGNNYGYTF.

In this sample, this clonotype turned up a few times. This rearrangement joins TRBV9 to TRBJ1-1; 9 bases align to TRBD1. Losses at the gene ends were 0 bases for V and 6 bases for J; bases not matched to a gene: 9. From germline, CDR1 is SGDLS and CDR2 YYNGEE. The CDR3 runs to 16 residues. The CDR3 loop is CASSVEGQGFFAEAFF. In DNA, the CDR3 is TGTGCCAGCAGCGTAGAAGGACAGGGGTTTTTCGCTGAAGCTTTCTTT.

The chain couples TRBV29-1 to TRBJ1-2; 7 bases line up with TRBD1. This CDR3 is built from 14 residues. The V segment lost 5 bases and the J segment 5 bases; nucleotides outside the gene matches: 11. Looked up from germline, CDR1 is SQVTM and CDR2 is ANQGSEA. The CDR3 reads CSVTPGTADYGYTF. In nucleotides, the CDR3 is TGCAGCGTTACCCCCGGGACAGCCGATTATGGCTACACCTTC.